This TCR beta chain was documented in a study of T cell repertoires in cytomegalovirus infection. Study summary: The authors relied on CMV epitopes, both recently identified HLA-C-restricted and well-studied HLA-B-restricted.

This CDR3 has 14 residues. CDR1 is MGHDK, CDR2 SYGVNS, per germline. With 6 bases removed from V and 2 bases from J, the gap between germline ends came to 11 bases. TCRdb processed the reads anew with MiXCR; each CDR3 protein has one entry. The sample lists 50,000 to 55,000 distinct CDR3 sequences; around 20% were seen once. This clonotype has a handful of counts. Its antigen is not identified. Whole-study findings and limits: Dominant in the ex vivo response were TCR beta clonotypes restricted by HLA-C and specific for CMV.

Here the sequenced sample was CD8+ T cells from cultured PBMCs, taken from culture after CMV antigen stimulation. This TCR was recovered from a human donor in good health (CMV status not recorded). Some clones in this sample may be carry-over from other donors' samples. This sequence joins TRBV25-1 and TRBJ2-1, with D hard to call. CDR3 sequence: CASSPGPPYNEQFF. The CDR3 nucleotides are TGTGCCAGCAGCCCCGGACCCCCCTACAATGAGCAGTTCTTC.